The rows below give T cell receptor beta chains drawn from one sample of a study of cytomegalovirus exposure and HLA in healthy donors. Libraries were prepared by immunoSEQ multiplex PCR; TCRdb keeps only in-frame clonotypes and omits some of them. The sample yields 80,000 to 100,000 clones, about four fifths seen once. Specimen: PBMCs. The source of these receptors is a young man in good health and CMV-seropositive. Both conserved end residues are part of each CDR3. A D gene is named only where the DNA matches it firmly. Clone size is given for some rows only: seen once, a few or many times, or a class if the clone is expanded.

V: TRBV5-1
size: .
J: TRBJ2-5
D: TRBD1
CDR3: CASSATGGSVKETQYF
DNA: TGCGCCAGCAGCGCGACAGGGGGCTCTGTCAAAGAGACCCAGTACTTC

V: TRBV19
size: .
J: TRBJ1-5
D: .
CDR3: CAPLGKDKHF
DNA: TGTGCCCCTCTCGGAAAGGACAAGCATTTT

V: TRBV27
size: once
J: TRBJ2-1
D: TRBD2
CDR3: CASSPLAGGPSYNEQFF
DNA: TGTGCCAGCAGTCCACTAGCGGGGGGCCCCTCCTACAATGAGCAGTTCTTC

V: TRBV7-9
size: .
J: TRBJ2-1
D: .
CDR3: CASSLALGGGVYNEQFF
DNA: TGTGCCAGCAGCTTAGCGCTGGGGGGGGGCGTTTACAATGAGCAGTTCTTC

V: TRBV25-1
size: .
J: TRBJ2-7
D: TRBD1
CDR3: CASRGDRGAREQYF
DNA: TGTGCCAGCAGAGGGGACAGGGGGGCTAGGGAGCAGTACTTC

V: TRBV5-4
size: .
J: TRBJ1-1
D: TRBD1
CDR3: CASSRPGQGMVEAFF
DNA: TGTGCCAGCAGCAGACCGGGACAGGGGATGGTTGAAGCTTTCTTT

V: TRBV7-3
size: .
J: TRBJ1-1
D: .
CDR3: CASSLTREAEAFF
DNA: TGTGCCAGCAGCCTAACGAGGGAGGCGGAAGCTTTCTTT

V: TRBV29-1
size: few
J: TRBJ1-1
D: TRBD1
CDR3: CSVGTGDTEAFF
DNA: TGCAGCGTAGGGACAGGGGACACTGAAGCTTTCTTT

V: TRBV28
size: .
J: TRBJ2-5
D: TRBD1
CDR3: CASSFWDRGVGETQYF
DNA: TGTGCCAGCAGTTTCTGGGACAGGGGTGTGGGAGAGACCCAGTACTTC

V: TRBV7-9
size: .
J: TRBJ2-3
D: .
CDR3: CASSPVPSSSAQYF
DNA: TGTGCCAGCAGCCCCGTCCCCTCTAGTAGCGCGCAGTATTTT

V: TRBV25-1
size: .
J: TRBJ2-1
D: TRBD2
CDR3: CASSVIAGGFDEQFF
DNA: TGTGCCAGCAGTGTAATAGCGGGGGGGTTCGATGAGCAGTTCTTC

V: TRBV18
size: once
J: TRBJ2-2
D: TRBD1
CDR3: CASSPGTGGFGELFF
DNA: TGTGCCAGCTCACCAGGGACAGGGGGCTTCGGGGAGCTGTTTTTT

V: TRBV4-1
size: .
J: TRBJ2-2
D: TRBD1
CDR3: CASSQDWPGGNTGELFF
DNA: TGCGCCAGCAGCCAAGATTGGCCAGGGGGGAACACCGGGGAGCTGTTTTTT

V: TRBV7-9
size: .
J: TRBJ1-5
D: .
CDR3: CASSLREWGVSNQPQHF
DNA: TGTGCCAGCAGCTTAAGGGAATGGGGAGTAAGCAATCAGCCCCAGCATTTT

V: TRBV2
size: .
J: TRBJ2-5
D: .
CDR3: CASSAAGQKETQYF
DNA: TGTGCCAGCAGTGCGGCGGGACAGAAAGAGACCCAGTACTTC

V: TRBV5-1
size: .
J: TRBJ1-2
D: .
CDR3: CASSFRVGYGYTF
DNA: TGCGCCAGCAGCTTCCGGGTTGGATATGGCTACACCTTC

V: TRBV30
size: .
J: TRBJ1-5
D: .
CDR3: CAWSERLGLNQPQHF
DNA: TGTGCCTGGAGTGAACGGTTGGGACTCAATCAGCCCCAGCATTTT

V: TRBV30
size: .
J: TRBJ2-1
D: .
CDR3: CAWSPIDNEQFF
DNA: TGTGCCTGGAGCCCGATAGACAATGAGCAGTTCTTC

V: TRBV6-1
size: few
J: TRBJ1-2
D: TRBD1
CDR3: CASSEVPGQVTLNDYTF
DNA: TGTGCCAGCAGTGAAGTCCCGGGACAGGTGACACTCAATGACTACACCTTC

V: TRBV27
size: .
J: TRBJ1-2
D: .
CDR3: CASSLGASNGYTF
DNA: TGTGCCAGCAGTTTAGGAGCTAGTAATGGCTACACCTTC

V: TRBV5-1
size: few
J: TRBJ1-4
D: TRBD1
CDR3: CASRSGTGVSEKLFF
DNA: TGCGCCAGCAGGAGTGGGACAGGAGTGAGTGAAAAACTGTTTTTT

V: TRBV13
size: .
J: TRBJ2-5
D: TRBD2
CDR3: CASSSRLAGDQETQYF
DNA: TGTGCCAGCAGCTCTAGACTAGCGGGGGACCAAGAGACCCAGTACTTC

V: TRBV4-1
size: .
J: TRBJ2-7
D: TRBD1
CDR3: CASSQRQGAYEQYF
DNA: TGCGCCAGCAGCCAACGACAGGGTGCCTACGAGCAGTACTTC

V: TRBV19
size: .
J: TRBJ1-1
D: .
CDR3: CASSIGGNTEAFF
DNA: TGTGCCAGTAGTATCGGAGGGAACACTGAAGCTTTCTTT

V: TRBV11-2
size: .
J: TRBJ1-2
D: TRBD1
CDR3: CASSPRQGAVRGNYGYTF
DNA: TGTGCCAGCAGCCCCCGACAGGGGGCGGTGAGGGGTAACTATGGCTACACCTTC

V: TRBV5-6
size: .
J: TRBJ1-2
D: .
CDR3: CASSERAYYGYTF
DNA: TGTGCCAGCAGCGAACGAGCGTACTATGGCTACACCTTC

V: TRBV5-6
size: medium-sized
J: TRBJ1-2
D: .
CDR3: CASSLASLSGYTF
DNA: TGTGCCAGCAGCTTGGCGTCCCTAAGTGGCTACACCTTC

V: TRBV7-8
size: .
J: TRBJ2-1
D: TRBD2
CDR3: CASSLVQGLAANNEQFF
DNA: TGTGCCAGCAGCTTAGTCCAGGGACTAGCGGCAAACAATGAGCAGTTCTTC

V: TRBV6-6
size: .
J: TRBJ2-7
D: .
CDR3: CASSYRQGYEQYF
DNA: TGTGCCAGCAGTTACCGGCAGGGTTACGAGCAGTACTTC

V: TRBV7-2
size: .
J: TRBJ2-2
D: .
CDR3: CASSLGRGTGELFF
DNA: TGTGCCAGCAGCTTAGGGAGGGGCACCGGGGAGCTGTTTTTT

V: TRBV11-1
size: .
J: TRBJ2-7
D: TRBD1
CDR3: CASSRRQGLYEQYF
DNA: TGTGCCAGCAGCCGGAGACAGGGGCTCTACGAGCAGTACTTC

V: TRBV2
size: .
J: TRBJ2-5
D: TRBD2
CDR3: CASNGLAGGLITRETQYF
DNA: TGTGCCAGCAACGGACTAGCGGGGGGCCTCATAACCCGGGAGACCCAGTACTTC

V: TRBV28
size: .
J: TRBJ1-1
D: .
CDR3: CASSLGGQTEAFF
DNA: TGTGCCAGCAGTTTGGGGGGGCAGACTGAAGCTTTCTTT

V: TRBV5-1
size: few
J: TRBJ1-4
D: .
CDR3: CASSLEAGELFF
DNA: TGCGCCAGCAGCTTGGAGGCAGGGGAACTGTTTTTT

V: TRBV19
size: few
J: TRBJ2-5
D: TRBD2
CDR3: CASSMTRGAGETQYF
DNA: TGTGCCAGTAGTATGACGCGGGGGGCAGGAGAGACCCAGTACTTC

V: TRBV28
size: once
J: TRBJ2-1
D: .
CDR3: CASSPPRLATYNEQFF
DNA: TGTGCCAGCAGTCCCCCCAGGCTAGCAACCTACAATGAGCAGTTCTTC

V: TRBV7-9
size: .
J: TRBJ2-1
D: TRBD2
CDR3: CASSLRSGGNEQFF
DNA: TGTGCCAGCAGCTTAAGAAGCGGGGGTAATGAGCAGTTCTTC

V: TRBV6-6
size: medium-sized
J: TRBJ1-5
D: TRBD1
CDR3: CASSPAPDRASQHF
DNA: TGTGCCAGCAGCCCCGCCCCCGACAGGGCGTCCCAGCATTTT

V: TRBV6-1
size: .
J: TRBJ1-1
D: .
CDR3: CASSETTLHGTEAFF
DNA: TGTGCCAGCAGTGAGACGACCCTCCACGGGACTGAAGCTTTCTTT

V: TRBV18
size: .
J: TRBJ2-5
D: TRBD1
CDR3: CASSSGTGLQETQYF
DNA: TGTGCCAGCTCATCAGGGACAGGCTTACAAGAGACCCAGTACTTC

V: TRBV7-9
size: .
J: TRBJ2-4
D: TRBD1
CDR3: CASSFLRTGKDIQYF
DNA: TGTGCCAGCAGCTTCTTAAGGACAGGGAAGGACATTCAGTACTTC

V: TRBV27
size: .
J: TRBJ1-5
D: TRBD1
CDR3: CASSSDRGSQPQHF
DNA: TGTGCCAGCAGTTCCGACAGGGGAAGTCAGCCCCAGCATTTT

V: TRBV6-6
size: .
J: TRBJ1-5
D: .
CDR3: CASRDRLNQPQHF
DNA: TGTGCCAGCAGGGACAGATTAAATCAGCCCCAGCATTTT

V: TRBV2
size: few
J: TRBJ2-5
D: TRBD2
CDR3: CASTTSPSAETQYF
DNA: TGTGCCAGCACGACTAGCCCTTCGGCGGAGACCCAGTACTTC

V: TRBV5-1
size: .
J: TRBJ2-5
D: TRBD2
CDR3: CASSLELAEKYF
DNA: TGCGCCAGCAGCTTGGAACTAGCGGAAAAGTACTTC

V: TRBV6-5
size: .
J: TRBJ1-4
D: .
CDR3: CASSSIGEKLFF
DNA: TGTGCCAGCAGTTCAATCGGGGAAAAACTGTTTTTT

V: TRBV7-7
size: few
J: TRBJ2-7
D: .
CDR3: CASSRNVQAEQYF
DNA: TGTGCCAGCAGCCGTAATGTTCAGGCCGAGCAGTACTTC

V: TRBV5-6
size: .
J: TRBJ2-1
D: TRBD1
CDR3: CASSVTGGPYNEQFF
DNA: TGTGCCAGCAGCGTGACAGGGGGACCCTACAATGAGCAGTTCTTC

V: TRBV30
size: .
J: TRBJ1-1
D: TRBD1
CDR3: CAWRGGRDSTMNTEAFF
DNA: TGTGCCTGGAGGGGCGGACGGGACAGCACCATGAACACTGAAGCTTTCTTT

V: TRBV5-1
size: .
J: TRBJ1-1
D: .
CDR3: CASSLEGGRGTEAFF
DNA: TGCGCCAGCAGCCTGGAAGGCGGCAGGGGCACTGAAGCTTTCTTT

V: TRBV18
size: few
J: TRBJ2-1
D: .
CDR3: CASSQGGDAYNEQFF
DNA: TGTGCCAGCTCGCAGGGCGGAGATGCCTACAATGAGCAGTTCTTC

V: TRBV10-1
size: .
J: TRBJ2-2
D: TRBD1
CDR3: CASSGDRVTGELFF
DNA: TGCGCCAGCAGTGGGGACAGGGTCACCGGGGAGCTGTTTTTT

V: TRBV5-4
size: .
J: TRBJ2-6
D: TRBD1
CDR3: CASSPGQGTGANVLTF
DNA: TGTGCCAGCAGCCCAGGACAGGGGACTGGGGCCAACGTCCTGACTTTC

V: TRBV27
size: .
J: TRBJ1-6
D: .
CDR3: CASSLGRSGLPLHF
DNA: TGTGCCAGCAGTTTAGGTCGGTCGGGTTTGCCCCTCCACTTT

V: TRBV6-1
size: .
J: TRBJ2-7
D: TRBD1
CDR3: CASSHLDRVAYEQYF
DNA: TGTGCCAGCAGCCACTTGGACAGGGTTGCCTACGAGCAGTACTTC

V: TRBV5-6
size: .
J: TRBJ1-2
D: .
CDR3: CASSLVVSQGNYGYTF
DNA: TGTGCCAGCAGCTTGGTGGTGTCGCAGGGTAACTATGGCTACACCTTC

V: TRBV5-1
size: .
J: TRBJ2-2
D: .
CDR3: CASSPGQPNTGELFF
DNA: TGCGCCAGCAGCCCGGGACAACCTAACACCGGGGAGCTGTTTTTT

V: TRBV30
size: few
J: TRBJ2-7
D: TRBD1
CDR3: CAAGTGFSVSSYEQYF
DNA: TGTGCCGCCGGGACAGGGTTTAGCGTTTCGTCCTACGAGCAGTACTTC

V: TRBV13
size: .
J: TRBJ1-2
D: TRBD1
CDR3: CASSLDRDYGYTF
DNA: TGTGCCAGCAGCCTGGACAGGGACTATGGCTACACCTTC